The 27 T cell receptor beta chains below come from one sample, sequenced in a study of vaccination and CD4 T cells after COVID-19. The assay that was used to sequence DNA from cultured CD4+ T cells was the Oncomine TCR Beta short-read assay. TCRdb ran MiXCR on the PCR reads and lists one entry per CDR3 protein. The table includes thousands of distinct CDR3 sequences, about half detected once. Treatment in this sample: approximately 9-day PBMC culture with coronavirus spike peptide pools or control peptides (ViraFEST assay). It was before the COVID-19 pandemic (2011-2018) that the unexposed donor's CD4+ T cells were collected. Their cognate antigens are unknown. The sequenced material came from CD4+ T cells from blood, cultured in vitro. The receptors were gathered from a human donor in good health.

By share, this clonotype counts as medium-sized. V is TRBV20-1 and J is TRBJ1-3; D gene unclear. The CDR3 runs to 15 residues. V lost 0 bases, J lost 0 bases, and 9 bases lay in between. Germline V gene lookup returns CDR1 DFQATT and CDR2 SNEGSKA (reference sequence). The CDR3 coding sequence is TGCAGTGCTAGAGATAACAGCAACTCTGGAAACACCATATATTTT. Protein sequence: CSARDNSNSGNTIYF.

This rearrangement joins TRBV5-1 to TRBJ1-1, with 7 bases aligning to TRBD1. The CDR3 spans 14 residues. Germline lookup yields CDR1 SGHRS and CDR2 YFSETQ. V dropped 1 base and J dropped 5; count of bases not matched to a gene: 5. The CDR3 is CASSLTGAGTEAFF. The CDR3 DNA reads TGCGCCAGCAGCTTGACAGGGGCGGGGACTGAAGCTTTCTTT. The whole variable domain, remainder taken from reference TRBV5-1 and TRBJ1-1, is KAGVTQTPRYLIKTRGQQVTLSCSPISGHRSVSWYQQTPGQGLQFLFEYFSETQRNKGNFPGRFSGRQFSNSRSEMNVSTLELGDSALYLCASSLTGAGTEAFFGQGTRLTVV.

This clonotype was detected only a few times. The chain combines TRBV6-5 with TRBJ2-2; 8 positions match TRBD1. The CDR3 sequence is 15 residues long. The V and J ends lost 4 bases and 1 base, in that order; junction bases with no gene match: 2. Looked up from germline, CDR1 is MNHEY and CDR2 is SVGAGI. CDR3 nucleotides: TGTGCCAGCAGTTTCGGACAGGGGAACACCGGGGAGCTGTTTTTT. This gives the protein CASSFGQGNTGELFF.

The chain links TRBV2 to TRBJ2-7; tentatively, D is TRBD2 (5 bases). The CDR3 is made up of 12 amino acids. CDR1 is SNHLY, CDR2 FYNNEI, per germline. Here the CDR3 DNA reads TGTGCTGGAGCGGCGAGCTCCTACGAGCAGTACTTC. Encoded protein: CAGAASSYEQYF.

This clonotype occurred a few times. V and J are TRBV6-1 and TRBJ1-1, with D tentatively TRBD1 (6 bases). The CDR3 length is 14 residues. V dropped 5 bases and J dropped 4 bases, with 14 bases sitting between them. Germline V gene data show CDR1 as MNHNS and CDR2 as SASEGT. CDR3 sequence reads: CASSLKQGTTEAFF. DNA of the CDR3: TGTGCCAGCAGTCTAAAGCAGGGGACCACTGAAGCTTTCTTT.

The genes are TRBV10-2 and TRBJ2-5; 11 bases are a match to TRBD2. The CDR3 is made up of 14 amino acids. V was pared by 4 bases and J by 2 bases, with 0 bases of the junction left unmatched. Germline lookup yields CDR1 WSHSY and CDR2 SAAADI. The CDR3 DNA reads TGCGCCAGCAGTGGACTAGCGGGACAAGAGACCCAGTACTTC. Translating it yields CASSGLAGQETQYF.

This chain connects TRBV20-1 to TRBJ1-6; D is undetermined. Germline CDR1 DFQATT, CDR2 SNEGSKA (reference sequence). CDR3 size: 15 residues. V was clipped by 1 base and J by 9 bases, with 16 bases between them. The CDR3 spells CSARAIIGVPSPLHF. The CDR3 region has the DNA TGCAGTGCTAGAGCTATTATCGGGGTTCCTTCACCCCTCCACTTT.

This clonotype was seen a handful of times. This chain connects TRBV7-2 to TRBJ1-6, with 9 nucleotides matching TRBD1. CDR3 size: 19 residues. The germline V gene encodes CDR1 SGHTA and CDR2 FQGNSA. Trimming at V came to 2 bases and at J to 8 bases, leaving 16 bases not matched to a gene. The CDR3 nucleotides are TGTGCCAGCAGCTTAAGGGGGACAGGGTCTTTGATAATGGATTCACCCCTCCACTTT. Its protein product is CASSLRGTGSLIMDSPLHF.

V gene TRBV6-2 or TRBV6-3 combines with J gene TRBJ1-2, with a weak D call TRBD1 (5 bases). The ends were cut back, 0 bases at V and 5 bases at J, with 10 bases in the middle. CDR1 and CDR2 from the germline V gene are MNHEY and SVGEGT. The CDR3 has 14 amino acids. CDR3 residues: CASSYSTDPYGYTF. In DNA form, the CDR3 reads TGTGCCAGCAGTTACTCGACAGACCCGTATGGCTACACCTTC.

This clonotype was detected only a few times. V and J are TRBV19 and TRBJ2-3, with D possibly matching TRBD1 (6 bases). Germline V lookup: CDR1 LNHDA, CDR2 SQIVND (reference sequence). Trimming removed 5 bases from V and 1 base from J, with 13 bases in between. The CDR3 contains 15 residues. Written as DNA, the CDR3 is TGTGCCAGTAGTGAACCGGGACAAGGCACAGATACGCAGTATTTT. Protein product: CASSEPGQGTDTQYF. Full variable domain (missing parts from reference TRBV19 and TRBJ2-3): DGGITQSPKYLFRKEGQNVTLSCEQNLNHDAMYWYRQDPGQGLRLIYYSQIVNDFQKGDIAEGYSVSREKKESFPLTVTSAQKNPTAFYLCASSEPGQGTDTQYFGPGTRLTVL.

The V call is TRBV6-1, the J call TRBJ2-5; TRBD1 might be the D (5 bases). The CDR3 spans 16 residues. The ends were cut back, 4 bases at V and 4 bases at J, with 19 bases in the middle. The germline V gene has CDR1 MNHNS and CDR2 SASEGT. CDR3 in amino acids: CASSASWGPPGETQYF. The DNA of the CDR3 is TGTGCCAGCAGTGCCTCGTGGGGCCCCCCGGGAGAGACCCAGTACTTC.

The rearrangement links TRBV6-2 or TRBV6-3 to TRBJ2-2, with TRBD1 matching 8 bases. The CDR3 loop spans 17 amino acids. In germline, CDR1 is MNHEY, CDR2 SVGEGT. V lost 5 bases and J lost 5; bases outside the gene matches: 13. CDR3 DNA: TGTGCCAGCAGTCCCCCCCCCCAGGGGGCGCGTACCGGGGAGCTGTTTTTT. Amino acids: CASSPPPQGARTGELFF.

This clonotype was counted between two and nine times. The V and J genes are TRBV7-2 and TRBJ2-3; 7 bases map to TRBD1. The CDR3 length is 15 residues. V lost 6 bases to trimming and J lost 4 bases; unmatched junction nucleotides: 10. CDR1 is SGHTA, CDR2 FQGNSA, per germline. For the CDR3, the DNA is TGTGCCAGCAGGACCGGGACAGCCCTGTCAGATACGCAGTATTTT. Amino acid sequence: CASRTGTALSDTQYF. Complete variable domain (other parts from reference TRBV7-2 and TRBJ2-3): GAGVSQSPSNKVTEKGKDVELRCDPISGHTALYWYRQSLGQGLEFLIYFQGNSAPDKSGLPSDRFSAERTGGSVSTLTIQRTQQEDSAVYLCASRTGTALSDTQYFGPGTRLTVL.

This chain's CDR3 is CSATAGASNEQFF. CDR3 coding DNA: TGCAGTGCTACGGCCGGGGCTAGCAATGAGCAGTTCTTC. V and J are TRBV20-1 and TRBJ2-1; D possibly matches TRBD1 or TRBD2 (5 bases each). The CDR3 totals 13 residues. Germline CDR1 reads DFQATT; CDR2 reads SNEGSKA (reference sequence). The ends were cut back, 4 bases at V and 6 bases at J, with 13 bases in the middle.

V usage is TRBV20-1 and J usage is TRBJ2-1; possibly TRBD1 for D (6 bases). V was pared by 8 bases and J by 7 bases, with 18 bases between. Germline assignment: CDR1 DFQATT and CDR2 SNEGSKA (reference sequence). This CDR3 is 13 amino acids long. The CDR3 bases are TGCAGTCAAAAAAGACAGGCCGGGAATGAGCAGTTCTTC. It encodes CSQKRQAGNEQFF.

The chain uses TRBV19 and TRBJ1-6, with D maybe TRBD1 (6 bases). CDR1 and CDR2 from the germline V gene are LNHDA and SQIVND (reference sequence). The CDR3 sequence is 14 residues long. V lost 3 bases and J 7 bases, leaving 10 bases between the germline ends. For the CDR3, the DNA is TGTGCCAGTAGTATGAGGCAGGGGAATTCACCCCTCCACTTT. Translated, it gives CASSMRQGNSPLHF.

V and J are TRBV28 and TRBJ2-3; D ambiguous. Germline V gene data show CDR1 as MDHEN and CDR2 as SYDVKM. The CDR3 contains 15 residues. The germline V and J ends were trimmed by 4 bases and 0 bases, with 11 bases remaining between them. DNA for the CDR3: TGTGCCAGCAGTTCAGCATCTGGAAGCACAGATACGCAGTATTTT. Protein sequence: CASSSASGSTDTQYF.

This clonotype was found a few times. The chain employs TRBV7-2 and TRBJ2-7; no reliable D call. Germline values: CDR1 SGHTA, CDR2 FQGNSA. The length of the CDR3 is 13 residues. Between the trimmed V and J ends, which lost 3 bases and 5 bases, there was a span of 11 bases. CDR3 residues: CASSFTAWDEQYF. In nucleotides, the CDR3 is TGTGCCAGCAGCTTTACTGCATGGGACGAGCAGTACTTC. Looking up the rest from reference TRBV7-2 and TRBJ2-7 gives the full variable domain: GAGVSQSPSNKVTEKGKDVELRCDPISGHTALYWYRQSLGQGLEFLIYFQGNSAPDKSGLPSDRFSAERTGGSVSTLTIQRTQQEDSAVYLCASSFTAWDEQYFGPGTRLTVT.

The chain employs TRBV29-1 and TRBJ1-2, with a possible D match to TRBD1 (5 bases). Per the germline V gene, CDR1 is SQVTM and CDR2 is ANQGSEA. V was pared by 6 bases and J by 6 bases, with 17 bases between. This CDR3 region has 13 residues. CDR3 loop: CSVRLGGEDGYTF. The CDR3 DNA sequence: TGCAGCGTCCGACTTGGAGGGGAGGATGGCTACACCTTC.

The chain uses TRBV10-3 and TRBJ1-1, with D possibly being TRBD1 (5 bases). In germline, CDR1 is ENHRY, CDR2 SYGVKD. Deletions cut 4 bases from V and 1 base from J, with 10 bases between. The CDR3 is 14 residues long. The CDR3 nucleotides are TGTGCCATCAGTGTCACCAGGGAGAACACTGAAGCTTTCTTT. Amino acid sequence: CAISVTRENTEAFF.

The chain employs TRBV10-1 and TRBJ1-1; D gene unclear. V gave up 6 bases and J gave up 7 bases, with 12 bases separating them. CDR1 and CDR2 (germline): WNHNN, SYGVQD (reference sequence). The CDR3 is 12 amino acids. CDR3 nucleotides: TGCGCCAGCAGCTCACGAAAGAATGAAGCTTTCTTT. Protein product: CASSSRKNEAFF.

This clonotype was seen a single time. This CDR3 reads CASRDRQFSGANVLTF. CDR3 DNA: TGTGCCAGTAGGGACAGGCAGTTCTCTGGGGCCAACGTCCTGACTTTC. This sequence joins TRBV19 and TRBJ2-6; 7 positions match TRBD1. Germline V gene sequence: CDR1 LNHDA, CDR2 SQIVND (reference sequence). The CDR3 has 16 amino acids. V trimming: 6 bases; J trimming: 0 bases; junction bases outside the gene matches: 5.

The chain joins TRBV5-6 to TRBJ2-7; D is undetermined. Germline V lookup: CDR1 SGHDT, CDR2 YYEEEE. The CDR3 spans 14 residues. Trimming stripped 5 bases from V and 10 bases from J, with 22 bases between. The CDR3 DNA follows: TGTGCCAGCAGGGATCAGAACCCAAGGGTGCTTCAGTACTTC. Amino acid sequence: CASRDQNPRVLQYF. Using reference TRBV5-6 and TRBJ2-7 for the parts outside the CDR3, the full variable domain is DAGVTQSPTHLIKTRGQQVTLRCSPKSGHDTVSWYQQALGQGPQFIFQYYEEEERQRGNFPDRFSGHQFPNYSSELNVNALLLGDSALYLCASRDQNPRVLQYFGPGTRLTVT.

This clonotype was seen a handful of times. The chain is built from TRBV30 and TRBJ1-1; D may be TRBD1 (6 bases). V lost 0 bases and J lost 4, with 12 bases in between. The CDR3 spans 14 residues. The germline CDR1 and CDR2 sequences are GTSNPN and SVGIG (reference sequence). This CDR3 is CAWSVWGASTEAFF. The CDR3 coding sequence is TGTGCCTGGAGTGTTTGGGGGGCTAGCACTGAAGCTTTCTTT.

The chain couples TRBV5-4 to TRBJ2-7; D is perhaps TRBD2 (5 bases). The CDR3 loop spans 18 amino acids. The germline V gene has CDR1 SGHNT and CDR2 YYREEE (reference sequence). The V and J ends lost 2 bases and 0 bases respectively, with 21 bases between them. For the CDR3, the DNA is TGTGCCAGCAGCTTAATAGGACGGTTCGGGGAACCCTCCTACGAGCAGTACTTC. It translates to CASSLIGRFGEPSYEQYF.

This clonotype occurred a few times. The chain has TRBV20-1 and TRBJ2-3; TRBD2 agrees at 9 bases. The V and J ends lost 1 base and 0 bases, in that order; junction bases with no gene match: 2. In germline, CDR1 is DFQATT, CDR2 SNEGSKA (reference sequence). CDR3 length equals 15 residues. CDR3 sequence reads: CSARVLAGSTDTQYF. The DNA for the CDR3 is TGCAGTGCTAGAGTTCTAGCGGGGAGCACAGATACGCAGTATTTT.

This clonotype was picked up a small number of times. The V gene is TRBV20-1, the J gene TRBJ2-3; D is perhaps TRBD1 (5 bases). The ends were cut back, 6 bases at V and 3 bases at J, with 10 bases in the middle. There are 12 residues in the CDR3. CDR1 is DFQATT and CDR2 is SNEGSKA in the germline V gene (reference sequence). Here the CDR3 reads CSAVAGTDTQYF. CDR3 nucleotide sequence: TGCAGTGCCGTGGCAGGGACAGATACGCAGTATTTT.